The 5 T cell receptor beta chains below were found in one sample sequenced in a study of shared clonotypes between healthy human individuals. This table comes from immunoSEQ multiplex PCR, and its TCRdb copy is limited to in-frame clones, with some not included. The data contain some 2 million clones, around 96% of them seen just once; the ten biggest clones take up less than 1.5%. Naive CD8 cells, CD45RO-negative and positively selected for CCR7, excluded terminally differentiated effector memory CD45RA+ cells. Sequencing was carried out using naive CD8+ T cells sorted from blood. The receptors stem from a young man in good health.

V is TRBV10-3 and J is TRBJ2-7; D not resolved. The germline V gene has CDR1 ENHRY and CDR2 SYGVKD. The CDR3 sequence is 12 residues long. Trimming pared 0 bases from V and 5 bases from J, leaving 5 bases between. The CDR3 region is CAISESNNEQYF. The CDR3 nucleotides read TGTGCCATCAGTGAGTCTAACAACGAGCAGTACTTC.

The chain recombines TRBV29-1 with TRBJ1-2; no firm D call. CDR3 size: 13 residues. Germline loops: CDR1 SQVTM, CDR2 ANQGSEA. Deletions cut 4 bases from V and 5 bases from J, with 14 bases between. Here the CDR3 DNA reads TGCAGCGTTGGGCCCCGGAGGGATTATGGCTACACCTTC. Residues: CSVGPRRDYGYTF.

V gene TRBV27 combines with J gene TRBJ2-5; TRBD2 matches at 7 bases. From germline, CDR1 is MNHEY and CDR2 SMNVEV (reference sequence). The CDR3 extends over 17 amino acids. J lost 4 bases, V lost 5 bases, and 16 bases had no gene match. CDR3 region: CASSLLRGGSFSETQYF. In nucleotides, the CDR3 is TGTGCCAGCAGTCTCCTGAGGGGCGGGAGCTTCTCAGAGACCCAGTACTTC.

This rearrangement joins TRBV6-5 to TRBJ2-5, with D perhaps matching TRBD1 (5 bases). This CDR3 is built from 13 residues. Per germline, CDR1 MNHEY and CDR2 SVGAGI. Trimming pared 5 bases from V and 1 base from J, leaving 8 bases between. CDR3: CASSHDSQETQYF. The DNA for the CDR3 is TGTGCCAGCAGTCACGACAGCCAAGAGACCCAGTACTTC.

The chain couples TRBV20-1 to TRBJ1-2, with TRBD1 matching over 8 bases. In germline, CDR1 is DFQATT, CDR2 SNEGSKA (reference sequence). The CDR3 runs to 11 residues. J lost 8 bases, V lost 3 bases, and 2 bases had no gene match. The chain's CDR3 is CSASPGGGYTF. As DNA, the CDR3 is TGCAGTGCTAGTCCAGGGGGCGGCTACACCTTC.